The following is a TCR beta chain sequence with its context. Its antigen remains unidentified. This sample is drawn from a study of T cell responses to AZD1222 COVID-19 vaccine. The length of the CDR3 is 14 residues. Germline loops: CDR1 SGHRS, CDR2 YFSETQ. V trimming: 0 bases; J trimming: 8 bases; junction bases outside the gene matches: 7. General study points: Spike-wide vaccine-associated CD4 TCRs dominated at 160-218 and 743-854. Sampled repertoires all dated from after the peak T cell response. Donors were largely white British and mainly female; clonal diversity was possibly underestimated.

Only in-frame clones appear in the TCRdb table, and some are missing; sequencing was by immunoSEQ multiplex PCR. The sample has 140,000 to 150,000 clones; 80% to 90% are singletons. Material: peripheral blood, obtained on day 0 of AZD1222 vaccination. The receptor comes from an adult in good health. The chain joins TRBV5-1 to TRBJ1-2, with 7 bases matching TRBD1. The CDR3 is CASSLAPTGSGYTF. The CDR3 DNA reads as TGCGCCAGCAGCTTGGCGCCGACAGGGAGCGGCTACACCTTC.